This T cell receptor beta chain was observed in a study of beta chain features in type 1 diabetes. Study summary: Examination of sorted cells across all samples involved over 95 million cells.

Study findings and constraints: There was a moderate but significant shortening of TCRB CDR3s in all four CD4+ subsets of Type 1 diabetes patients.

Sorting with CD45RO/CCR7/CD25/CD127/CD95/CD27 yielded naive, central memory, regulatory and stem-like memory CD4+ cells. TCRB transcripts that were expressed got sequenced, as all of the isolated RNA had been reverse transcribed. Clones were sequenced by immunoSEQ multiplex PCR, and TCRdb holds only the in-frame ones, with some missing. The table lists around 240,000 clones, 16% of them singletons. Of note for this clone: The antigen is not known.

This CDR3 region has 14 residues. Trimming pared 7 bases from V and 7 bases from J, leaving 17 bases between. Germline V gene lookup returns CDR1 MGHDK and CDR2 SYGVNS. This TCR derives from a man between 25 and 39 years old with type 1 diabetes. The V and J genes are TRBV25-1 and TRBJ2-1; D is possibly TRBD1 or TRBD2 (6 bases each). The sequenced sample consisted of naive CD4+ T cells from blood. The CDR3, as DNA: TGTGCCAGCATAGGGGGGCACTCGGGAAATGAGCAGTTCTTC. Its translation: CASIGGHSGNEQFF.